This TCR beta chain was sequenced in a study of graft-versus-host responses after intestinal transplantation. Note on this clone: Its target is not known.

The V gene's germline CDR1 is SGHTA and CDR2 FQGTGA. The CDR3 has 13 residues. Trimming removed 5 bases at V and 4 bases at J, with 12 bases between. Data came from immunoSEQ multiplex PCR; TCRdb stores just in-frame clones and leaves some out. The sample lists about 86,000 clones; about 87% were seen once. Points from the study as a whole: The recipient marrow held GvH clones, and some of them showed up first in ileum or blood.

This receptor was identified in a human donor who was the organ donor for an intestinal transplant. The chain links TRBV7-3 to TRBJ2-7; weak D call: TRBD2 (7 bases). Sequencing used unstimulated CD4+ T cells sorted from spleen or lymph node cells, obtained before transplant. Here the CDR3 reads CASSRKGGYEQYF. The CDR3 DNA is TGTGCCAGCAGCCGAAAGGGGGGGTACGAGCAGTACTTC.